This TCR beta chain was captured by sequencing in a study of T cells after yellow fever vaccination. Across the study: Preparation of fractions with low cell numbers was performed using SMART-Seq v4 Ultra Low Input.

Study observations and caveats: Post-booster repertoires again held most primary-vaccination clones (approximately 96% CD4, approximately 90% CD8). The secondary response was weaker but peaked faster, day 5 versus 15.

This clonotype showed up many times. Its antigen is unidentified. This CDR3 spans 15 amino acids. Germline V CDR1 and CDR2: MNHEY, SMNVEV (reference sequence). Trimming removed 0 bases at V and 3 bases at J, with 12 bases between. Generation of TCR cDNA used 5'RACE template switching (which added a universal primer site and UMIs). One entry per CDR3 protein, called by TCRdb with MiXCR from the 5' RACE reads. The sample lists 150,000 to 200,000 distinct CDR3 sequences, about 6% occurring once. The sample in question was CD4+ T cells sorted from PBMCs, obtained on the day of the first yellow fever vaccination. The receptor's source is a man aged 18 to 30 who received the YFV17D yellow fever vaccine. The V and J genes are TRBV27 and TRBJ2-7, with D possibly matching TRBD1 (6 bases). CDR3 region: CASSLSWDNYYEQYF. CDR3 coding DNA: TGTGCCAGCAGTTTATCGTGGGACAACTACTACGAGCAGTACTTC.